The 27 T cell receptor beta chains below come from one sample, sequenced in a study of blood T cell repertoires in COVID-19. Clones were read by immunoSEQ multiplex PCR, and TCRdb kept only the in-frame ones, dropping some. The sample lists some 180,000 clones; about four fifths were seen once. Sequenced sample: peripheral blood. These receptors were taken from a woman in her thirties or forties with COVID-19, enrolled during active disease.

This clone has a single count. The chain recombines TRBV19 with TRBJ2-1, with 8 bases aligning to TRBD2. V was clipped by 11 bases and J by 9 bases; unmatched bases: 15. The CDR3 covers 14 residues. Germline values: CDR1 LNHDA, CDR2 SQIVND (reference sequence). As DNA, the CDR3 is TGTGCCGCTGCCCTGATGAGCGGGAGCGGTGAGCAGTTCTTC. It encodes CAAALMSGSGEQFF.

The chain recombines TRBV12-3 or TRBV12-4 with TRBJ1-5; 7 positions agree with TRBD1. The junction had 5 bases not matched to a gene; V was cut back by 8 bases and J by 7 bases. The CDR3 is 12 residues long. CDR3 amino acids: CASRQGVQPQHF. DNA of the CDR3: TGTGCCAGCCGACAGGGAGTCCAGCCCCAGCATTTT.

This clone appeared a single time. CDR3 amino acids: CASKIAQGGNSPLHF. The DNA of the CDR3 is TGTGCCAGTAAAATCGCTCAGGGTGGAAATTCACCCCTCCACTTT. This chain joins TRBV19 and TRBJ1-6, with D tentatively TRBD1 (5 bases). Germline-derived CDR1 and CDR2 are LNHDA and SQIVND (reference sequence). The CDR3 sequence is 15 residues long. Trimming pared 7 bases from V and 7 bases from J, leaving 17 bases between.

The CDR3 nucleotides read TGTGCCAGCTCACCAGGACAGGGGGCTCAGCCCCAGCATTTT. As protein: CASSPGQGAQPQHF. The chain uses TRBV18 and TRBJ1-5, with TRBD1 identical over 11 bases. Losses at the gene ends were 2 bases for V and 6 bases for J; bases not matched to a gene: 0. This CDR3 is built from 14 residues. The germline gives CDR1 KGHSH, CDR2 LQKENI.

This clone appeared a few times. J is TRBJ2-5 and V is TRBV28, with D tentatively TRBD2 (6 bases). Germline CDR1 reads MDHEN; CDR2 reads SYDVKM. This CDR3 has 12 residues. CDR3 coding DNA: TGTGCTACCAGGCGGGGTTCCGAGACCCAGTACTTC. Translating gives CATRRGSETQYF.

This chain uses TRBV5-4 with TRBJ2-2; 8 bases are shared with TRBD2. Losses at the gene ends were 4 bases for V and 0 bases for J; bases not matched to a gene: 2. The CDR3 has 15 residues. CDR1 is SGHNT and CDR2 is YYREEE in the germline V gene (reference sequence). This chain's CDR3 is CASSAGLANTGELFF. CDR3 nucleotides: TGTGCCAGCAGCGCGGGACTAGCGAACACCGGGGAGCTGTTTTTT.

The chain is built from TRBV30 and TRBJ1-5; D possibly corresponds to TRBD1 (5 bases). Germline V gene sequence: CDR1 GTSNPN, CDR2 SVGIG (reference sequence). CDR3 length: 13 amino acids. V was cut by 2 bases and J by 7 bases, with 12 bases left in between. CDR3 in amino acids: CAWSRGSGQPQHF. The CDR3 coding sequence is TGTGCCTGGAGTCGGGGGTCGGGGCAGCCCCAGCATTTT.

The chain uses TRBV30 and TRBJ2-2, with a weak D call TRBD1 (7 bases). Trimming took 7 bases from V and 6 from J, leaving 9 bases between them. Germline CDR1 GTSNPN, CDR2 SVGIG (reference sequence). This CDR3 contains 11 residues. The CDR3 nucleotides are TGTGCCTTCAGGGGGGCCGGGGAGCTGTTTTTT. Translation: CAFRGAGELFF.

This clone appeared a few times. The V call is TRBV12-3 or TRBV12-4, the J call TRBJ2-1, with TRBD2 matching 8 bases. This CDR3 has 13 amino acids. With V trimmed by 7 bases and J by 8 bases, 7 bases remained unmatched. CDR3 region: CASNAGGGHEQFF. CDR3 sequence (DNA): TGTGCCAGCAATGCGGGGGGCGGGCATGAGCAGTTCTTC.

The V call is TRBV27, the J call TRBJ1-5; 7 bases map to TRBD1. V gave up 5 bases and J gave up 0 bases; unmatched junction bases: 13. The CDR3 extends over 18 amino acids. Germline V gene data show CDR1 as MNHEY and CDR2 as SMNVEV (reference sequence). Here the CDR3 DNA reads TGTGCCAGCAGTCCCCGGCAGGGGGGCCCTCATAGCAATCAGCCCCAGCATTTT. Amino acids: CASSPRQGGPHSNQPQHF.

The CDR3 bases are TGTGCCAAGCAGGGGGGGCTAGCGGGAGGGCCCTACAATGAGCAGTTCTTC. Translated, it gives CAKQGGLAGGPYNEQFF. V is TRBV2 and J is TRBJ2-1; 12 bases align to TRBD2. The germline CDR1 and CDR2 sequences are SNHLY and FYNNEI. The CDR3 has 17 amino acids. V shed 10 bases, J shed 2 bases, and the junction held 12 bases outside the gene matches.

The chain carries TRBV19 and TRBJ1-3; 8 nucleotides line up with TRBD1. Germline V gene sequence: CDR1 LNHDA, CDR2 SQIVND (reference sequence). CDR3 length: 14 residues. The V gene end was trimmed by 8 bases and the J gene end by 4 bases; junction bases not matched to a gene: 7. The DNA for the CDR3 is TGTGCCAGTCGCGACAGGGGCGGGGGAAACACCATATATTTT. It yields the protein CASRDRGGGNTIYF.

The rearrangement links TRBV9 to TRBJ2-4; 10 bases are shared with TRBD1. The junction had 10 bases not matched to a gene; V was cut back by 7 bases and J by 3 bases. From germline, CDR1 is SGDLS and CDR2 YYNGEE. The CDR3 spans 16 residues. The CDR3 is CASFRDRGIVKNIQYF. The CDR3, as DNA: TGTGCCAGCTTCCGGGACAGGGGTATTGTCAAAAACATTCAGTACTTC.

This clone was seen a single time. The rearrangement links TRBV9 to TRBJ2-1; possible D gene TRBD2, 12 bases. V was pared by 4 bases and J by 9 bases, with 32 bases between. Germline V gene sequence: CDR1 SGDLS, CDR2 YYNGEE. This CDR3 has 19 amino acids. In nucleotides, the CDR3 is TGTGCCAGCAGCCCCGGACAGGGGGCAGCTAGCGGGAGGGCCGGTGAGCAGTTCTTC. This codes for CASSPGQGAASGRAGEQFF.

The gene calls are TRBV20-1 and TRBJ1-2; D is ambiguous. This CDR3 comprises 10 residues. Germline CDR1 and CDR2: DFQATT and SNEGSKA (reference sequence). Trimming left V 3 bases short and J 8 bases short, with 7 bases between. CDR3 DNA sequence: TGCAGTGCTAGCCACGGGGGCTACACCTTC. Translation: CSASHGGYTF.

The V and J genes are TRBV5-6 and TRBJ2-1, with 7 bases lining up with TRBD2. The V segment lost 4 bases and the J segment 5 bases; nucleotides outside the gene matches: 6. The germline CDR1 and CDR2 sequences are SGHDT and YYEEEE. This CDR3 is 14 amino acids long. CDR3 in amino acids: CASSPSGTNNEQFF. The CDR3 DNA reads as TGTGCCAGCAGCCCCAGCGGGACGAACAATGAGCAGTTCTTC.

V and J are TRBV2 and TRBJ2-1; 7 bases agree with TRBD2. The CDR3 is made up of 15 amino acids. J gave up 6 bases and V 4 bases, and 9 bases lay outside the gene matches. Germline V lookup: CDR1 SNHLY, CDR2 FYNNEI. Here the CDR3 reads CASSGTSEMGNEQFF. CDR3 nucleotide sequence: TGTGCCAGCAGTGGAACTAGCGAGATGGGCAATGAGCAGTTCTTC.

V usage is TRBV5-8 and J usage is TRBJ1-1; maybe TRBD1 (5 bases). V lost 7 bases to trimming and J lost 4 bases, with 17 bases between them. CDR1 is SGHTS, CDR2 YDEGEE, per germline. CDR3 length equals 14 residues. The CDR3: CASSFGGGATEAFF. CDR3 nucleotides: TGTGCCAGCTCCTTTGGGGGGGGAGCCACTGAAGCTTTCTTT.

The J gene is TRBJ1-6, the V gene TRBV10-3, with 10 nucleotides matching TRBD1. CDR3 length equals 13 residues. Germline CDR1 ENHRY, CDR2 SYGVKD. Germline trimming cut 8 bases from V and 10 bases from J; bases unmatched to any gene: 5. Written as DNA, the CDR3 is TGTGCCATCGGGACAGGGGATGACTCACCCCTCCACTTT. Protein product: CAIGTGDDSPLHF.

The chain combines TRBV15 with TRBJ2-1; 8 bases align to TRBD2. Germline-derived CDR1 and CDR2 are LNHNV and YYDKDF (reference sequence). CDR3 length: 16 residues. The V segment lost 2 bases and the J segment 4 bases; nucleotides outside the gene matches: 7. CDR3 loop: CATSRLAGLLYNEQFF. The CDR3 DNA sequence: TGTGCCACCAGCAGATTAGCGGGGCTGCTGTACAATGAGCAGTTCTTC.

This rearrangement joins TRBV7-3 to TRBJ2-1; the match to TRBD1 covers 10 bases. CDR1 and CDR2 from the germline V gene are SGHTA and FQGTGA. Trimming cost V 2 bases and J 3 bases; bases outside gene matches: 1. CDR3 size: 15 residues. This CDR3 is CASSLGTGVYNEQFF. CDR3 nucleotide sequence: TGTGCCAGCAGCTTAGGGACAGGGGTCTACAATGAGCAGTTCTTC.

This chain links TRBV9 with TRBJ2-3; D might be TRBD1 (6 bases). From germline, CDR1 is SGDLS and CDR2 YYNGEE. The V end lost 4 bases, the J end lost 0 bases, and 9 bases lay between the germline ends. This CDR3 is 14 amino acids long. The CDR3 here is CASSHGQSTDTQYF. CDR3 nucleotides: TGTGCCAGCAGCCACGGACAGAGCACAGATACGCAGTATTTT. The variable domain in full, with the rest retrieved from reference TRBV9 and TRBJ2-3, is DSGVTQTPKHLITATGQRVTLRCSPRSGDLSVYWYQQSLDQGLQFLIQYYNGEERAKGNILERFSAQQFPDLHSELNLSSLELGDSALYFCASSHGQSTDTQYFGPGTRLTVL.

The chain has TRBV28 and TRBJ1-1; possibly TRBD1 for D (5 bases). The germline V gene encodes CDR1 MDHEN and CDR2 SYDVKM. The CDR3 spans 17 residues. Trimming cost V 6 bases and J 1 base, with 21 bases left between them. This chain's CDR3 is CASRPALGGTGNTEAFF. In nucleotides, the CDR3 is TGTGCCAGCAGACCAGCCTTGGGGGGTACAGGGAACACTGAAGCTTTCTTT.

The V gene is TRBV11-2, the J gene TRBJ2-5; a possible D gene is TRBD2 (5 bases). The V gene's germline CDR1 is SGHAT and CDR2 FQNNGV. This CDR3 is built from 14 residues. Trimming took 5 bases from V and 5 from J, leaving 15 bases between them. CDR3 coding DNA: TGTGCCAGCAGCCCCGGAGGTAGCAGGGAGACCCAGTACTTC. This codes for CASSPGGSRETQYF.

The V gene is TRBV6-6, the J gene TRBJ1-4; D is unclear. This CDR3 region has 14 residues. The V gene lost 11 bases and the J gene lost 7 bases, with 20 bases spanning the gap. Germline CDR1 MNHNY, CDR2 SVGAGI (reference sequence). The chain's CDR3 is CASKRGESAEKLFF. In DNA form, the CDR3 reads TGTGCCTCCAAGCGCGGGGAATCAGCTGAAAAACTGTTTTTT.

The rearrangement links TRBV6-4 to TRBJ2-1; D uncertain. Germline V CDR1 and CDR2: MRHNA, SNTAGT. The V end lost 0 bases, the J end lost 5 bases, and 5 bases lay between the germline ends. The CDR3 extends over 13 amino acids. The CDR3: CASSDSLDNEQFF. The CDR3 DNA follows: TGTGCCAGCAGTGACTCTTTAGACAATGAGCAGTTCTTC.

This rearrangement joins TRBV19 to TRBJ1-1; 8 positions agree with TRBD1. CDR3 length: 15 residues. V trimming: 9 bases; J trimming: 2 bases; junction bases outside the gene matches: 11. The germline CDR1 and CDR2 sequences are LNHDA and SQIVND (reference sequence). CDR3 DNA: TGTGCCAGCAACCGGGACAGGTACCGTAACACTGAAGCTTTCTTT. It codes for CASNRDRYRNTEAFF. The full variable domain, with the rest looked up from reference TRBV19 and TRBJ1-1, is DGGITQSPKYLFRKEGQNVTLSCEQNLNHDAMYWYRQDPGQGLRLIYYSQIVNDFQKGDIAEGYSVSREKKESFPLTVTSAQKNPTAFYLCASNRDRYRNTEAFFGQGTRLTVV.